This is a list of T cell receptor beta chains from one sample in a study of untreated major depressive disorder. The table came from immunoSEQ multiplex PCR; TCRdb's copy has only in-frame clones and leaves some out. The table records about 25,000 clones, over 80% of them present only once. What was sequenced was CD4+ T cells from PBMCs. These receptors came from a woman aged 25 to 39 with major depressive disorder. Each CDR3 is given with its conserved first and last residue. The D gene is left open where the match is weak.

j_gene,v_gene,d_gene,CDR3aa
TRBJ2-1,TRBV4-3,.,CASSQEAEGAYNEQFF
TRBJ1-6,TRBV11-2,.,CASSRQFNSPLHF
TRBJ2-2,TRBV5-5,.,CASSLANTGELFF
TRBJ1-2,TRBV21-1,.,CASSKGRVNGYTF
TRBJ1-1,TRBV6-5,.,CASKGTWMNTEAFF
TRBJ1-2,TRBV4-3,TRBD1,CASSQVAQGGIGYTF
TRBJ1-3,TRBV28,TRBD1,CASSPGQVFSGNTIYF
TRBJ1-5,TRBV2,.,CASSDQGVSNQPQHF
TRBJ2-5,TRBV29-1,.,CSVGGRAETQYF
TRBJ1-1,TRBV6-6,.,CASSSGSDTEAFF
TRBJ2-3,TRBV5-1,TRBD2,CASSLFAGGTDTQYF
TRBJ1-1,TRBV27,.,CASSPNRAPNTEAFF
TRBJ2-7,TRBV2,TRBD2,CASKTSGRGEQYF
TRBJ2-3,TRBV5-5,.,CASSLYYDRGSTDTQYF
TRBJ2-7,TRBV7-2,.,CASSFQGSEQYF
TRBJ2-2,TRBV5-4,.,CASSRTEVGELFF
TRBJ1-5,TRBV5-4,.,CASSLQGQGNQPQHF
TRBJ2-7,TRBV27,TRBD2,CASSFISGRGDREQYF
TRBJ1-1,TRBV5-1,.,CASSPLTVNTEAFF
TRBJ2-3,TRBV11-1,TRBD2,CASSLAWRGGHTQYF